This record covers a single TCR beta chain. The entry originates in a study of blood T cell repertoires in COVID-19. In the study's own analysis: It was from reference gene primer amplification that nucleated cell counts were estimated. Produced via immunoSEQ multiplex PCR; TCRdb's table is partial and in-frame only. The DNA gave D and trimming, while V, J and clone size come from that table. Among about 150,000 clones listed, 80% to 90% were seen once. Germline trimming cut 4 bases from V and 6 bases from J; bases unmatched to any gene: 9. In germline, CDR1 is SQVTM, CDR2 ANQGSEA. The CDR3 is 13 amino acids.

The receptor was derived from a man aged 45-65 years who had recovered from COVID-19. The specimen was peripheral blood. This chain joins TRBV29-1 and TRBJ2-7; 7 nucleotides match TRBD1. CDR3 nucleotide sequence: TGCAGCGTTGGGAGACAGGGAACGCGCGAGCAGTACTTC. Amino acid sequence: CSVGRQGTREQYF.